These T cell receptor beta chains were read from a single sample in a study of blood T cell repertoires in COVID-19. Measured with immunoSEQ multiplex PCR; TCRdb has only the in-frame clones, and not every one. The sample holds 270,000 or so clones; about 87% are singletons and the top ten take over 4%. Sequenced: PBMCs or T cells enriched from blood (not recorded which). These TCRs come from a woman aged 25 to 45 with acute COVID-19. CDR3s include the opening cysteine and the closing phenylalanine or tryptophan. D genes are given only for firm matches. Clone sizes are given selectively: once, few, many, or a class where the clone is expanded.

d_call j_call clone_size v_call cdr3_nt cdr3_aa
TRBD2 TRBJ2-1 - TRBV7-2 TGTGCCAGCAGCTTCGAAACCCAAGCGGGAGGAGTCGATGAGCAGTTCTTC CASSFETQAGGVDEQFF
TRBD1 TRBJ1-1 - TRBV30 TGTGCCTGGAGTGAGGCAGGGGGCGAGGACACTGAAGCTTTCTTT CAWSEAGGEDTEAFF
TRBD2 TRBJ2-7 - TRBV28 TGTGCCAGCAGTTTGGATACTAGCGGGAGGCCCTACGAGCAGTACTTC CASSLDTSGRPYEQYF
- TRBJ1-1 - TRBV19 TGTGCCAGTAGTGTTCAGGCTGGGAACACTGAAGCTTTCTTT CASSVQAGNTEAFF
TRBD1 TRBJ1-5 - TRBV30 TGTGCCTGGAGTGAGCCAAGGACAGGGGGCAATCAGCCCCAGCATTTT CAWSEPRTGGNQPQHF
- TRBJ1-1 few TRBV27 TGTGCCAGCAGTTTCCAGGGCGACACTGAAGCTTTCTTT CASSFQGDTEAFF
- TRBJ2-3 - TRBV3-1/TRBV3-2 TGTGCCAGCAGCGCAAGGGGGACAACTAGCACAGATACGCAGTATTTT CASSARGTTSTDTQYF
TRBD2 TRBJ2-2 - TRBV6-2/TRBV6-3 TGTGCCAGCAGCGGGACTAGCGGAATTTCGAACACCGGGGAGCTGTTTTTT CASSGTSGISNTGELFF
- TRBJ2-1 - TRBV10-3 TGTGCCATCAGTGAGTCAACGGGACTCTCCTGGGGTGAGCAGTTCTTC CAISESTGLSWGEQFF
TRBD1 TRBJ2-3 once TRBV7-9 TGTGCCAGCAGCACCTCCGACAGGGGGCTAACAGATACGCAGTATTTT CASSTSDRGLTDTQYF
- TRBJ1-3 - TRBV27 TGTGCCAGCAGCCCACAGGGAGCTAACTCTGGAAACACCATATATTTT CASSPQGANSGNTIYF
- TRBJ1-2 - TRBV5-1 TGCGCCAGCAGCTTGGAGAGCGGAACGGGGGACGATGGCTACACCTTC CASSLESGTGDDGYTF
TRBD2 TRBJ2-7 few TRBV6-5 TGTGCCAGCAGGAGACTAGCGGGGACCTACGAGCAGTACTTC CASRRLAGTYEQYF
TRBD2 TRBJ2-7 - TRBV4-2 TGTGCCAGCAGCCAAGCGGGGGCGGGAGGGCAAGAGCAGTACTTC CASSQAGAGGQEQYF
TRBD1 TRBJ1-5 - TRBV10-3 TGTGCCATCAGCGTGGACAGGGGGCTTCAGCCCCAGCATTTT CAISVDRGLQPQHF
TRBD2 TRBJ2-7 - TRBV5-4 TGTGCCAGCAGCGCGGGAGTGGGACTAGCGTACGAGCAGTACTTC CASSAGVGLAYEQYF
- TRBJ2-1 - TRBV7-8 TGTGCCAGCAGCCGAGCAGGGGAAAATGAGCAGTTCTTC CASSRAGENEQFF
TRBD2 TRBJ2-2 - TRBV4-3 TGCGCCAGCAGCCACCCCGCTAGCGGGAGAAGAACCGGGGAGCTGTTTTTT CASSHPASGRRTGELFF
TRBD2 TRBJ2-2 - TRBV14 TGTGCCAGCAGCCAAGTCTTTAGCGGGAGTATCCGGGAGCTGTTTTTT CASSQVFSGSIRELFF
TRBD2 TRBJ2-2 - TRBV5-3 TGTGCCAGAGGTAGCGGGAGGGCCGGGGGGGAGCTGTTTTTT CARGSGRAGGELFF
TRBD2 TRBJ2-7 - TRBV19 TGTGCCAGTAGTATCGCAAGAGCGGGAGGGGGTTACGAGCAGTACTTC CASSIARAGGGYEQYF
- TRBJ1-2 - TRBV6-1 TGTGCCAGCAGTGGAGTAGACAGAAGATTCAACTATGGCTACACCTTC CASSGVDRRFNYGYTF
TRBD2 TRBJ2-3 once TRBV19 TGTGCCAGTAGCGAAACATGGGCTAGCGGGCGGGATACGCAGTATTTT CASSETWASGRDTQYF
TRBD1 TRBJ2-1 - TRBV18 TGTGCCAGCTCACCACCTTTTGGGACAGACATTAGCTCCTACAATGAGCAGTTCTTC CASSPPFGTDISSYNEQFF
- TRBJ2-2 - TRBV5-1 TGCGCCAGCAGCTCCAATAGTGAAACCGGGGAGCTGTTTTTT CASSSNSETGELFF
- TRBJ1-2 - TRBV19 TGTGCCAGTACCCCCGGGTCCGGAAACTATGGCTACACCTTC CASTPGSGNYGYTF
TRBD1 TRBJ2-7 - TRBV11-3 TGTGCCAGCAGCCTGGACAGGGGTGGCTACGAGCAGTACTTC CASSLDRGGYEQYF
TRBD1 TRBJ2-3 - TRBV13 TGTGCCAGCAGCACCGGGACAGGGCCATTAGATACGCAGTATTTT CASSTGTGPLDTQYF
- TRBJ1-1 - TRBV7-9 TGTGCCAGCAACGTTGGCGGAAACACTGAAGCTTTCTTT CASNVGGNTEAFF